Each of the 29 T cell receptor beta chains below was sequenced from the same sample in a study of shared clonotypes between healthy human individuals. Repertoires were generated with immunoSEQ multiplex PCR, while TCRdb's copy carries only in-frame clones and drops some. The sample holds 950,000 to 1,300,000 clones, 70% to 80% seen once. Source material: memory CD4+ T cells sorted from blood. Noted subset: CD45RA-negative fraction. These receptors were collected from a young man in good health.

The rearrangement links TRBV10-2 to TRBJ2-3; D is ambiguous. V shed 8 bases and J shed 4 bases, with 16 bases lying between them. Germline-derived CDR1 and CDR2 are WSHSY and SAAADI. This CDR3 region has 14 residues. The CDR3 region has the DNA TGCGCCAGCCACTTGGGCTCTCCGGCAGATACGCAGTATTTT. Protein product: CASHLGSPADTQYF.

The chain is built from TRBV10-1 and TRBJ1-1, with TRBD1 identical over 7 bases. The V segment lost 3 bases and the J segment 0 bases; nucleotides outside the gene matches: 10. CDR1 is WNHNN, CDR2 SYGVQD, per germline (reference sequence). CDR3 length: 17 amino acids. CDR3 DNA: TGCGCCAGCAGTGACCCACTTAAAGGGGGCATGAACACTGAAGCTTTCTTT. Encoded protein: CASSDPLKGGMNTEAFF.

The chain has TRBV4-1 and TRBJ1-2; D may be TRBD1 (6 bases). CDR1 and CDR2 (germline): MGHRA, YSYEKL. The V end lost 4 bases, the J end lost 3 bases, and 15 bases lay between the germline ends. This CDR3 contains 15 residues. The CDR3 DNA reads as TGCGCCAGCAGCCGGACCGGACAGAACGACTATGGCTACACCTTC. This encodes CASSRTGQNDYGYTF.

This chain joins TRBV19 and TRBJ2-4, with 10 bases matching TRBD1. The CDR3 loop spans 16 amino acids. Germline V gene sequence: CDR1 LNHDA, CDR2 SQIVND (reference sequence). V dropped 4 bases and J dropped 9; count of bases not matched to a gene: 12. The CDR3 spells CASSTSGTGALGIQYF. The CDR3 DNA sequence: TGTGCCAGTAGTACCTCCGGGACAGGGGCGTTAGGCATTCAGTACTTC.

The table lists this clone with a few counts. This chain connects TRBV11-2 to TRBJ1-1; TRBD1 aligns across 7 bases. The V segment lost 2 bases and the J segment 0 bases; nucleotides outside the gene matches: 3. CDR3 length: 15 amino acids. The germline V gene encodes CDR1 SGHAT and CDR2 FQNNGV. The CDR3 spells CASSLLQGVNTEAFF. DNA of the CDR3: TGTGCCAGCAGCTTACTCCAGGGGGTGAACACTGAAGCTTTCTTT.

Comment on this clone: A read error is the likely source, as a far larger clone sits one nucleotide away. The chain has TRBV4-1 and TRBJ1-2, with D possibly being TRBD1 (6 bases). V was cut by 4 bases and J by 4 bases, with 16 bases left in between. From germline, CDR1 is MGHRA and CDR2 YSYEKL. CDR3 size: 15 residues. The CDR3 sequence is CASSPRRGASYGYTF. The CDR3 DNA follows: TGCGCCAGCAGCCCCAGACGGGGGGCGTCCTATGGCTACACCTTC.

This chain joins TRBV5-1 and TRBJ2-3; perhaps TRBD2 as D (6 bases). The germline V gene encodes CDR1 SGHRS and CDR2 YFSETQ. Trimming cost V 3 bases and J 5 bases, with 19 bases left between them. This CDR3 spans 16 amino acids. The CDR3 DNA reads TGCGCCAGCAGCTCCGGAGGGGCCGTTTCGGAAGATACGCAGTATTTT. Its protein is CASSSGGAVSEDTQYF.

This chain joins TRBV27 and TRBJ2-1, with TRBD2 matching 13 bases. CDR3 length: 16 amino acids. V shed 6 bases, J shed 7 bases, and the junction held 9 bases outside the gene matches. The V gene's germline CDR1 is MNHEY and CDR2 SMNVEV (reference sequence). CDR3 sequence: CASSQQLAGGPNEQFF. Here the CDR3 DNA reads TGTGCCAGCAGCCAGCAACTAGCGGGAGGGCCTAATGAGCAGTTCTTC.

This clone was seen just once. This sequence joins TRBV6-1 and TRBJ1-1; D not certain. Germline V CDR1 and CDR2: MNHNS, SASEGT. The V end lost 3 bases, the J end lost 0 bases, and 2 bases lay between the germline ends. The CDR3 length is 12 residues. The CDR3 coding sequence is TGTGCCAGCAGTGACTTGAACACTGAAGCTTTCTTT. Translated, it gives CASSDLNTEAFF.

The chain joins TRBV28 to TRBJ2-5; TRBD1 agrees at 8 bases. The J call may be wrong; the DNA end is better matched by TRBJ2-7. Germline CDR1 reads MDHEN; CDR2 reads SYDVKM. The CDR3 contains 13 residues. CDR3 in amino acids: CASSRQGTDEQYF. CDR3 DNA: TGTGCCAGCAGCCGACAGGGGACGGACGAGCAGTACTTC.

This clone occurred once. This rearrangement joins TRBV11-3 to TRBJ2-7, with D tentatively TRBD2 (5 bases). The CDR3 consists of 16 residues. V was pared by 3 bases and J by 3 bases, with 18 bases between. CDR1 SGHNT and CDR2 YENEEA come from the germline V gene. CDR3 nucleotide sequence: TGTGCCAGCAGCTTTTACCGGCGGGCGGATTACTACGAGCAGTACTTC. Translating it yields CASSFYRRADYYEQYF.

This chain links TRBV6-1 with TRBJ2-7; 7 nucleotides align to TRBD1. Germline CDR1 is MNHNS and CDR2 is SASEGT. This CDR3 has 13 amino acids. V trimming: 9 bases; J trimming: 2 bases; junction bases outside the gene matches: 7. The CDR3 DNA sequence: TGTGCCAGTAACCCGGGACAGACCTACGAGCAGTACTTC. Protein: CASNPGQTYEQYF.

This chain links TRBV29-1 with TRBJ1-4, with D possibly being TRBD1 (6 bases). The germline CDR1 and CDR2 sequences are SQVTM and ANQGSEA. CDR3 length: 15 residues. V was trimmed by 4 bases and J by 4 bases, leaving 16 bases between them. The CDR3 sequence: CSVVIGTGFNEKLFF. The CDR3 DNA reads TGCAGCGTTGTCATCGGAACAGGGTTTAATGAAAAACTGTTTTTT.

The genes are TRBV10-3 and TRBJ2-3; 9 positions match TRBD2. The CDR3 spans 15 residues. CDR1 is ENHRY, CDR2 SYGVKD, per germline. J was trimmed by 5 bases and V by 10 bases; bases with no gene match: 13. CDR3 sequence: CATGARGGFGDTQYF. For the CDR3, the DNA is TGTGCCACCGGGGCGCGGGGGGGCTTTGGAGATACGCAGTATTTT.

The rearrangement links TRBV5-1 to TRBJ2-1; 7 bases are a match to TRBD1. J was trimmed by 7 bases and V by 4 bases; bases with no gene match: 11. The CDR3 has 15 amino acids. The V gene's germline CDR1 is SGHRS and CDR2 YFSETQ. The CDR3 sequence: CASSPGTAWGNEQFF. CDR3 DNA: TGCGCCAGCAGCCCCGGGACAGCGTGGGGAAATGAGCAGTTCTTC.

This rearrangement joins TRBV20-1 to TRBJ2-5; D is perhaps TRBD1 (6 bases). Trimming removed 5 bases at V and 13 bases at J, with 17 bases between. CDR3 size: 11 residues. Germline loops: CDR1 DFQATT, CDR2 SNEGSKA (reference sequence). Here the CDR3 DNA reads TGCAGTGCTGGACCAGGGGACAATGGGTACTTC. Protein: CSAGPGDNGYF.

V usage is TRBV19 and J usage is TRBJ2-6; D ambiguous. Germline assignment: CDR1 LNHDA and CDR2 SQIVND (reference sequence). This CDR3 is 16 amino acids long. Trimming took off 6 bases at V and 0 bases at J, with 12 bases between the two ends. Written as DNA, the CDR3 is TGTGCCAGTAGCCCTAAGTCAGGCTCTGGGGCCAACGTCCTGACTTTC. This translates into CASSPKSGSGANVLTF.

The rearrangement links TRBV5-8 to TRBJ2-4; D not certain. The CDR3 contains 19 residues. CDR1 is SGHTS and CDR2 is YDEGEE in the germline V gene. The germline V and J ends were trimmed by 0 bases and 2 bases, with 21 bases remaining between them. Here the CDR3 DNA reads TGTGCCAGCAGCTTGGAGGATCGGTCAGGAAGGCCATCCAAAAACATTCAGTACTTC. It encodes CASSLEDRSGRPSKNIQYF.

V is TRBV19 and J is TRBJ2-3, with a tentative D call TRBD2 (6 bases). CDR3 length equals 15 residues. The germline V gene encodes CDR1 LNHDA and CDR2 SQIVND (reference sequence). Trimming pared 4 bases from V and 2 bases from J, leaving 13 bases between. CDR3 nucleotides: TGTGCCAGTAGTAAAATACTAGCCCCCACAGATACGCAGTATTTT. Protein sequence: CASSKILAPTDTQYF.

The V call is TRBV2, the J call TRBJ2-7, with 10 nucleotides matching TRBD1. Germline V gene lookup returns CDR1 SNHLY and CDR2 FYNNEI. V trimming: 8 bases; J trimming: 5 bases; junction bases outside the gene matches: 9. CDR3 size: 14 residues. The CDR3 region is CASAGWDRGNEQYF. The DNA for the CDR3 is TGTGCCAGCGCGGGGTGGGACAGGGGTAACGAGCAGTACTTC.

Of note for this clone: This specimen includes other DNA sequences encoding the same CDR3. The genes are TRBV28 and TRBJ1-2; no clear D. The germline gives CDR1 MDHEN, CDR2 SYDVKM. This CDR3 contains 14 residues. The V gene lost 2 bases and the J gene lost 2 bases, with 9 bases spanning the gap. CDR3 in DNA: TGTGCCAGCAGTTTACCGGGCCGAAACTATGGCTACACCTTC. It yields the protein CASSLPGRNYGYTF.

The J gene is TRBJ2-3, the V gene TRBV7-2; 8 positions agree with TRBD2. The CDR3 sequence is 14 residues long. The germline V gene has CDR1 SGHTA and CDR2 FQGNSA. The junction had 7 bases not matched to a gene; V was cut back by 6 bases and J by 5 bases. The chain's CDR3 is CASSTGLDGDTQYF. CDR3 DNA: TGTGCCAGCAGTACGGGACTAGATGGAGATACGCAGTATTTT.

The chain carries TRBV18 and TRBJ1-2; maybe TRBD1 (5 bases). Trimming shortened V by 2 bases and J by 3 bases, and 13 bases separated the two germline ends. Per the germline V gene, CDR1 is KGHSH and CDR2 is LQKENI. The CDR3 is 15 residues long. The CDR3 is CASSPSGTHDYGYTF. Written as DNA, the CDR3 is TGTGCCAGCTCACCATCCGGGACGCATGACTATGGCTACACCTTC.

This clone has a single count. The chain uses TRBV5-1 and TRBJ2-1; no definite D call. The CDR3 spans 13 residues. V gave up 6 bases and J gave up 6 bases, with 13 bases separating them. Germline CDR1 SGHRS, CDR2 YFSETQ. Here the CDR3 DNA reads TGCGCCAGCACCTACGACCGGATCAATGAGCAGTTCTTC. It encodes CASTYDRINEQFF.

The rearrangement joins TRBV10-3 to TRBJ2-3; D uncertain. Looked up from germline, CDR1 is ENHRY and CDR2 is SYGVKD. The V end lost 7 bases, the J end lost 4 bases, and 9 bases lay between the germline ends. CDR3 size: 12 residues. CDR3 bases: TGTGCCATCATGGGGTCAGCAGATACGCAGTATTTT. Its translation is CAIMGSADTQYF.

CDR3 protein: CASSLRGFNEQFF. CDR3 DNA: TGTGCCAGCAGCTTACGCGGGTTTAATGAGCAGTTCTTC. The chain couples TRBV5-8 to TRBJ2-1, with D maybe TRBD2 (5 bases). The ends were cut back, 2 bases at V and 7 bases at J, with 10 bases in the middle. This CDR3 spans 13 amino acids. In germline, CDR1 is SGHTS, CDR2 YDEGEE.

The V and J genes are TRBV7-2 and TRBJ1-1, with D possibly being TRBD1 (6 bases). CDR3 length: 13 residues. Germline CDR1 and CDR2: SGHTA and FQGNSA. The V end lost 5 bases, the J end lost 7 bases, and 14 bases lay between the germline ends. CDR3 DNA: TGTGCCAGCAGCGCCAGGGGTCGGGGTGAAGCTTTCTTT. Protein: CASSARGRGEAFF.

The chain employs TRBV10-2 and TRBJ2-2, with TRBD2 matching over 8 bases. This CDR3 has 16 amino acids. The trim removed 7 bases at V and 1 base at J, leaving 8 bases unmatched. Germline CDR1 WSHSY, CDR2 SAAADI. This CDR3 reads CASTFSGAGNTGELFF. For the CDR3, the DNA is TGCGCCAGCACTTTTAGCGGGGCTGGGAACACCGGGGAGCTGTTTTTT.

J is TRBJ1-5 and V is TRBV6-1, with D tentatively TRBD1 (6 bases). Trimming cost V 1 base and J 1 base, with 11 bases left between them. The CDR3 totals 16 residues. CDR1 is MNHNS, CDR2 SASEGT, per germline. CDR3 region: CASSEVGRGSNQPQHF. In DNA, the CDR3 is TGTGCCAGCAGTGAAGTAGGGAGGGGGAGCAATCAGCCCCAGCATTTT.